What follows are 3 T cell receptor beta chains derived from one specimen sequenced in a study of shared clonotypes between healthy human individuals. Repertoires were generated with immunoSEQ multiplex PCR, while TCRdb's copy carries only in-frame clones and drops some. The sample contains about 2.4 million clones, over 85% of which appear only once. Sequencing was done on a sample of naive CD4+ T cells sorted from blood. The sample's subset: CD45RA+ positively selected. The receptors were gathered from a man younger than 35 in good health.

V gene TRBV6-5 combines with J gene TRBJ2-5; TRBD1 agrees at 8 bases. Gene TRBJ2-7 matches the end of the DNA better, so the J call may be wrong. CDR3 length equals 13 residues. Germline CDR1 is MNHEY and CDR2 is SVGAGI. As DNA, the CDR3 is TGTGCCAGCAGTTACACAGGGGGTGGCGAGCAGTACTTC. It codes for CASSYTGGGEQYF.

The chain employs TRBV6-5 and TRBJ1-6, with D unclear. The V end was cut by 5 bases, the J end by 7 bases, with 9 bases between. CDR3 size: 13 residues. The germline V gene has CDR1 MNHEY and CDR2 SVGAGI. CDR3 sequence reads: CASSQAGNSPLHF. DNA for the CDR3: TGTGCCAGCAGTCAAGCGGGAAATTCACCCCTCCACTTT.

V gene TRBV2 combines with J gene TRBJ2-7, with 10 bases that match TRBD1. CDR1 and CDR2 (germline): SNHLY, FYNNEI. Trimming cost V 6 bases and J 5 bases; bases outside gene matches: 22. This CDR3 region has 19 residues. CDR3 in DNA: TGTGCCAGCAGCGCCGAGACCGGGACAGGGGAACTTTCAAGTAACGAGCAGTACTTC. It specifies CASSAETGTGELSSNEQYF.